This TCR beta chain was retrieved from a study of T-cell reconstitution after alpha-beta-depleted transplantation in children. A TCRbeta library incorporating unique molecular identifiers was prepared. TCRdb recomputed calls from the PCR reads with MiXCR, one row per CDR3 protein. This sample carries some 300,000 distinct CDR3 sequences, over 7.5% of them seen once, and the ten largest clones take 8.5% to 9.5%. For this clonotype: What it recognizes is unknown.

Regarding the study as a whole: Some patients showed high day-60 TCRbeta diversity, which derived from surviving recipient T cells and thymic progenitors. From newly produced T cells came most of the T-cell counts and diversity one year after transplant. Several hundred rapidly expanded clones from non-depleted graft cells reportedly supplied alpha-beta T cells about two months post-transplant.

CDR3 length equals 15 residues. Per germline, CDR1 KGHSH and CDR2 LQKENI. The V and J ends lost 3 bases and 1 base, in that order; junction bases with no gene match: 3. The sequence came from a female patient aged 2-9 years who had a stem cell transplant for Fanconi anemia, so the T cells may come from the graft donor. This sample comprised peripheral blood, obtained 360 days after TCRalphabeta/CD19-depleted stem cell transplant. This chain uses TRBV18 with TRBJ2-3; 8 nucleotides agree with TRBD2. The CDR3 sequence is CASSPGLEGTDTQYF. The CDR3, as DNA: TGTGCCAGCTCACCGGGACTAGAGGGCACAGATACGCAGTATTTT.